This entry concerns a single TCR beta chain. This clonotype was counted a few times. Its antigen is still unknown. Nothing much larger sits one base from this clone, and base qualities are not available. The data are from a study of molecular identifiers for immune sequencing clone quantification (dated by TCRdb to the late 2010s). Describing the broader study: For a replicate experiment, the RNA from either about 20,000 or 100,000 naive CD8 T cells was divided into five aliquots, and four of those aliquots went on to sequencing. CD8 T cells were used in a methods study to benchmark molecular-identifier clustering-based TCR repertoire sequencing (MIDCIRS) and TCR RNA copy counting.

Summary of the overall study and its limitations: Spiked-in Jurkat TCR RNA equivalent to a single cell was reported to be detectable even among 800,000 to 1,000,000 naive CD8 T cells. Highly expanded clone sizes could be underestimated if identical TCR molecules share a barcode. Spiked-in Jurkat TCR RNA (around nine copies' worth), which is not part of the donor repertoire, was contained in the naive libraries. About 3 recovered TCR RNA copies per cell were obtained by modeling, versus about ten by digital PCR, implying a capture efficiency of around 28%. When barcode sub-clustering was not used, chimeric consensus sequences inflated TCR diversity, with chimeras reaching as high as 47%. In CMV-specific effector cells, over 99% of molecules were held by clones above 20 RNA copies, whereas under 1% of molecules were held by such clones in naive cells.

Libraries of naive CD8 T cells were generated from about 21,000 to 970,000 sorted cells, with 10%, 30% or 50% of the purified RNA used. Naive CD8 T cells were FACS-sorted as CD8+CD4-CCR7+CD45RA+ on a BD FACSAria II into RLT Plus buffer. To test detection sensitivity, Jurkat RNA equal to some 11 TCR copies was added to samples of roughly 18,000-1,100,000 naive CD8 T cells. Enrichment of CD8 T cells was done with RosetteSep CD8+ T Cell Enrichment Cocktail plus Ficoll-Paque, and ACK red cell lysis came afterward. Library preparation employed PCR. The listed sequencing device is NextSeq 500. Preparation of bulk TCR libraries followed a previously described approach, with the TCR primers listed in Table S5. Total RNA was purified with the Qiagen AllPrep DNA/RNA kit. Before analysis, reads from multiple sequencing runs of one library were combined. For the original study's pipeline: Only reads with exact TCR constant sequence were kept, trimmed to 150 nt, and grouped by their 12-nt molecular barcodes. Reads inside each barcode group were sub-clustered using a 15% Levenshtein threshold, and a quality-weighted consensus sequence was constructed for each RNA molecule. Non-functional sequences were filtered out, along with any lower-count sequence sitting one edit away from another sequence. Based on fitting two negative binomial distributions, any barcode sub-cluster with under 20% of the maximum read count was discarded. TCRdb took the public reads, trimmed them with fastp at Q25, ran MiXCR for clone calling and kept in-frame beta chains. Here each entry gathers all rows of one CDR3 protein and keeps the most common genes and DNA. The authors' filters were not applied to this entry. In all, the sample holds more than 550,000 distinct CDR3 sequences, and about 25% of those were seen once. The ten largest clones represent 0.78% of the sample.

Sequences PRHDT (CDR1) and FYEKMQ (CDR2) are obtained from the germline V gene (reference sequence). The junction shows trimming of 5 bases on V and 5 bases on J, plus 5 bases between the germline ends. The CDR3, cysteine through phenylalanine, is 11 amino acids long. The only DNA kept is the CDR3, 33 bases in frame from the first base. This TCR was recovered from a human donor in good health. Some libraries in this study had Jurkat cell RNA spiked in. The chain is encoded by TRBV13 joined to TRBJ2-3, with the D segment identity uncertain. Material: naive CD8+ T cells from blood, with Jurkat cell RNA spiked in. The sample's cell subset or site label, in plain terms: FACS-sorted CD8+CD4-CCR7+CD45RA+ naive T cells. The CDR3 sequence is CASSAQDTQYF. The DNA sequence reads TGTGCCAGCAGCGCCCAAGATACGCAGTATTTT.